One and the same sample provided the 7 T cell receptor beta chains below, sequenced in a study of blood T cells in healthy people across ages. Alongside a J-beta primer mix, a sample-barcoded 5' primer served in a second PCR lasting about 7 to 12 cycles. MiXCR, run by TCRdb on the 5' RACE reads, gives a single entry per CDR3 protein. Of around 2 million distinct CDR3 sequences in the sample, roughly two fifths were seen once. The sequenced sample was blood. These receptors originate from a human donor in good health.

The rearrangement joins TRBV7-3 to TRBJ1-5; D perhaps matches TRBD1 (6 bases). CDR3 length: 19 residues. Trimming stripped 3 bases from V and 0 bases from J, with 21 bases between. Per the germline V gene, CDR1 is SGHTA and CDR2 is FQGTGA. The CDR3 region has the DNA TGTGCCAGCAGCTTCCCGGAGGGGGAGGCATCTTATAGCAATCAGCCCCAGCATTTT. As protein: CASSFPEGEASYSNQPQHF.

This clonotype was picked up a small number of times. The chain recombines TRBV7-9 with TRBJ2-3; D is perhaps TRBD1 (7 bases). CDR3 length equals 13 residues. Germline CDR1 is SEHNR and CDR2 is FQNEAQ (reference sequence). Between the trimmed V and J ends, which lost 7 bases and 3 bases, there was a span of 11 bases. CDR3 DNA: TGTGCCAGCAAGGAGGGGGCTACAGATACGCAGTATTTT. Translating gives CASKEGATDTQYF.

The rearrangement uses TRBV7-2 and TRBJ2-7; D could derive from TRBD1 or TRBD2 (7 bases each). Germline lookup yields CDR1 SGHTA and CDR2 FQGNSA. The CDR3 contains 15 residues. V lost 5 bases to trimming and J lost 0 bases, with 14 bases between them. CDR3 DNA: TGTGCCAGCAGCGTCAGGGGGGGTGGCTCCTACGAGCAGTACTTC. Its translation is CASSVRGGGSYEQYF.

The chain joins TRBV20-1 to TRBJ1-4; D is possibly TRBD1 (6 bases). Trimming removed 6 bases at V and 7 bases at J, with 18 bases between. The CDR3 is 14 residues long. Germline V CDR1 and CDR2: DFQATT, SNEGSKA (reference sequence). Here the CDR3 DNA reads TGCAGTGCAACCCAGGGGAAGGTGTTTGAAAAACTGTTTTTT. Its translation: CSATQGKVFEKLFF.

This clonotype has a handful of counts. The chain employs TRBV5-1 and TRBJ2-4, with D possibly matching TRBD2 (6 bases). Between the trimmed V and J ends, which lost 0 bases and 12 bases, there was a span of 10 bases. The germline gives CDR1 SGHRS, CDR2 YFSETQ. This CDR3 comprises 12 residues. The CDR3 coding sequence is TGCGCCAGCAGCTTGGAGGGCGGGGCTCAGTACTTC. Its translation is CASSLEGGAQYF.

This chain links TRBV6-2 or TRBV6-3 with TRBJ2-7; D unresolved. Germline-derived CDR1 and CDR2 are MNHEY and SVGEGT. The CDR3 consists of 13 residues. V dropped 6 bases and J dropped 3 bases, with 12 bases sitting between them. The CDR3 nucleotides read TGTGCCAGCAGATCCACCGACAACTACGAGCAGTACTTC. This sequence encodes CASRSTDNYEQYF.

The chain has TRBV6-1 and TRBJ2-5; 8 bases agree with TRBD2. The CDR3 contains 13 residues. V lost 7 bases and J lost 1; bases outside the gene matches: 2. The V gene's germline CDR1 is MNHNS and CDR2 SASEGT. CDR3 sequence: CASKTSGQETQYF. The CDR3, as DNA: TGTGCCAGCAAAACTAGCGGCCAAGAGACCCAGTACTTC.